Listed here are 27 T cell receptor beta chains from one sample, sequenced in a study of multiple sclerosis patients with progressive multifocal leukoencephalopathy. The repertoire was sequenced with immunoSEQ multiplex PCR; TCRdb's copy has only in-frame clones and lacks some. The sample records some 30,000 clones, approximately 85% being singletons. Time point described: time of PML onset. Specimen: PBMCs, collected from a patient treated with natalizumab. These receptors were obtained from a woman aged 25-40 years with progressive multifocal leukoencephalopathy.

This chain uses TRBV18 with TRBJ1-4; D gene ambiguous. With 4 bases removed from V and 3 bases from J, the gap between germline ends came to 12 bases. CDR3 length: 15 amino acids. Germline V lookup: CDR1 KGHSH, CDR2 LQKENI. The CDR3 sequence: CASSRDEAANEKLFF. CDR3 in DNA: TGTGCCAGCTCACGTGACGAGGCGGCTAATGAAAAACTGTTTTTT.

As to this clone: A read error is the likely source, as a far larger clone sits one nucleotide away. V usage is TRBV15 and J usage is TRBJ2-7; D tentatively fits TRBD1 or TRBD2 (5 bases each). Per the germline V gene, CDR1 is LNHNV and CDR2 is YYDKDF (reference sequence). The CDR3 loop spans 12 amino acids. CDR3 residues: CATSSGGYAQYF. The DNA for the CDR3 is TGTGCCACCAGCAGTGGGGGATACGCGCAGTACTTC.

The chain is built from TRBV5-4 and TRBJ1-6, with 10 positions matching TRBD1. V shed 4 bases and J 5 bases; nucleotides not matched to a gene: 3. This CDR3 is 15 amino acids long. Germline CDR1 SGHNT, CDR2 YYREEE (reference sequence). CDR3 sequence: CASSQGTGDNSPLHF. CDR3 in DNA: TGTGCCAGCAGCCAGGGGACAGGGGATAATTCACCCCTCCACTTT.

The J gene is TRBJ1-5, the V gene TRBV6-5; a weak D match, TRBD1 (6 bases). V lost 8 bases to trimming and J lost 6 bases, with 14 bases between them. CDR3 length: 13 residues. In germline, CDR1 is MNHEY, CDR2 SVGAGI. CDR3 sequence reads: CASRSGGSQPQHF. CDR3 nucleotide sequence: TGTGCCAGCCGATCGGGGGGCAGTCAGCCCCAGCATTTT.

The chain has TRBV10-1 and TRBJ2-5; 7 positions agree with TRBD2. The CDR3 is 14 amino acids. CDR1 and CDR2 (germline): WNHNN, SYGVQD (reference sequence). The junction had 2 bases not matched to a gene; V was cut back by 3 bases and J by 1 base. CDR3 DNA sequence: TGCGCCAGCAGTGAAGCTAGCGGCCAAGAGACCCAGTACTTC. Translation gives CASSEASGQETQYF.

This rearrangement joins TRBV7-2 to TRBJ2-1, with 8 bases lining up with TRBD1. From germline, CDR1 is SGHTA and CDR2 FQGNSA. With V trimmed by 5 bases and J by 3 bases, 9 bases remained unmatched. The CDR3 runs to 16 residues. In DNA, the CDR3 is TGTGCCAGCAGCCCCCAAGTGGGACAGGTCTACAATGAGCAGTTCTTC. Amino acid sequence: CASSPQVGQVYNEQFF.

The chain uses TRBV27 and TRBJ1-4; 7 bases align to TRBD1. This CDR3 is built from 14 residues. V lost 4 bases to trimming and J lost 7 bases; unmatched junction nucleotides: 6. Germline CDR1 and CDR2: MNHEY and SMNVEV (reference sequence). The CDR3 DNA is TGTGCCAGCAGTTCCGCCACAGGGGCTGAAAAACTGTTTTTT. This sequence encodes CASSSATGAEKLFF.

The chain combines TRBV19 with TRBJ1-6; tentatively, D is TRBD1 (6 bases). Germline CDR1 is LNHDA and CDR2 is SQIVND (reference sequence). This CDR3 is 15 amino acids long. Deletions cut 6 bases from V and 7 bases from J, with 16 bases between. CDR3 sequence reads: CASRTGGTRNSPLHF. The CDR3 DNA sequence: TGTGCCAGTAGAACCGGGGGCACAAGGAATTCACCCCTCCACTTT.

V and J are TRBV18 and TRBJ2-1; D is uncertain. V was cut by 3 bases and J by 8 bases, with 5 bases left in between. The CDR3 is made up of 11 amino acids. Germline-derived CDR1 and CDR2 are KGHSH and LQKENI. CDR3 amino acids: CASSPRDEQFF. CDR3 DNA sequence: TGTGCCAGCTCACCTAGGGATGAGCAGTTCTTC. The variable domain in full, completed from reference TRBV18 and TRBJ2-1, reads NAGVMQNPRHLVRRRGQEARLRCSPMKGHSHVYWYRQLPEEGLKFMVYLQKENIIDESGMPKERFSAEFPKEGPSILRIQQVVRGDSAAYFCASSPRDEQFFGPGTRLTVL.

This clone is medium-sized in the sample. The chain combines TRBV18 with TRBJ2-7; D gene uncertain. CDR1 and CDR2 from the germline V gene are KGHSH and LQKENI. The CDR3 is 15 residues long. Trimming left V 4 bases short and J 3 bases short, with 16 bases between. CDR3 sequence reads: CASSLRLGPRYEQYF. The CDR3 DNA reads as TGTGCCAGCTCACTCCGTCTCGGTCCCCGCTACGAGCAGTACTTC.

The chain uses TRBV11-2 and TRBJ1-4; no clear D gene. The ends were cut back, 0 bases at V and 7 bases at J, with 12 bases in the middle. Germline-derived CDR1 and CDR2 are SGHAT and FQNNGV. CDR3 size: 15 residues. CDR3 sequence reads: CASSLEGRGGEKLFF. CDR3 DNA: TGTGCCAGCAGCTTAGAGGGAAGAGGCGGTGAAAAACTGTTTTTT.

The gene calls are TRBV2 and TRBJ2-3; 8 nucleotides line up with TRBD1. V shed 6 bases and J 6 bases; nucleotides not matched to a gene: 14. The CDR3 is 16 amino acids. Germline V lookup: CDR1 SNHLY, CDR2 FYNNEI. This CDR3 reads CASRTPAGQGGDTQYF. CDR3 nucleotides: TGTGCCAGCAGGACTCCGGCCGGACAGGGAGGCGATACGCAGTATTTT.

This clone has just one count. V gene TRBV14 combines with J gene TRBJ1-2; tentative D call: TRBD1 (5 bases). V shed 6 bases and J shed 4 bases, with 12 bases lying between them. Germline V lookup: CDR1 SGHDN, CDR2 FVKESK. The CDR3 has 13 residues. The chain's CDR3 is CASSPGVGYGYTF. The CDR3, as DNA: TGTGCCAGCAGTCCGGGGGTCGGCTATGGCTACACCTTC. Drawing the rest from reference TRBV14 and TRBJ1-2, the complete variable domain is EAGVTQFPSHSVIEKGQTVTLRCDPISGHDNLYWYRRVMGKEIKFLLHFVKESKQDESGMPNNRFLAERTGGTYSTLKVQPAELEDSGVYFCASSPGVGYGYTFGSGTRLTVV.

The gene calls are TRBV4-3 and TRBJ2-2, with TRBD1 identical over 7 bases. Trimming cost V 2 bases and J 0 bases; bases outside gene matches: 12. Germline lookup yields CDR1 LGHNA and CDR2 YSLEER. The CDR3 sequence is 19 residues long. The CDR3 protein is CASSQSGNRGRANTGELFF. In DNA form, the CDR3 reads TGCGCCAGCAGCCAATCCGGAAACAGGGGACGGGCGAACACCGGGGAGCTGTTTTTT.

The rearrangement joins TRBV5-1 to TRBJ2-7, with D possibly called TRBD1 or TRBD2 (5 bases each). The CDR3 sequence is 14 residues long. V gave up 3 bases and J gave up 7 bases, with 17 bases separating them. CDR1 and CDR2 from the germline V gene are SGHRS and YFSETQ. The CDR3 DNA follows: TGCGCCAGCAGCTGGGGGACCTCCCCGCGAGAGCAGTACTTC. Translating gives CASSWGTSPREQYF.

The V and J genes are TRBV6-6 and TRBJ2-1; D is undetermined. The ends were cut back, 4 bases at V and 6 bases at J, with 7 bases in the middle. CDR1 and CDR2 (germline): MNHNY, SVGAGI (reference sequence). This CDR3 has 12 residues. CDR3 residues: CASSFASNEQFF. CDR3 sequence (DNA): TGTGCCAGCAGTTTTGCCTCCAATGAGCAGTTCTTC.

The DNA of the CDR3 is TGTGCAGTTAGGAGGGGGGCCAAAAACTATGGCTACACCTTC. Translation: CAVRRGAKNYGYTF. The rearrangement joins TRBV5-6 to TRBJ1-2, with D tentatively TRBD1 (6 bases). From germline, CDR1 is SGHDT and CDR2 YYEEEE. The CDR3 loop spans 14 amino acids.

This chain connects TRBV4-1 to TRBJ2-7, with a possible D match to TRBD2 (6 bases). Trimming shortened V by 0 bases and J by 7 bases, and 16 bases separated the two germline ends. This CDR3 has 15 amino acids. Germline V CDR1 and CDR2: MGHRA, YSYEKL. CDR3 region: CASSQDRSPGGEQYF. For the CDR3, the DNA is TGCGCCAGCAGCCAAGATCGATCCCCTGGAGGGGAGCAGTACTTC.

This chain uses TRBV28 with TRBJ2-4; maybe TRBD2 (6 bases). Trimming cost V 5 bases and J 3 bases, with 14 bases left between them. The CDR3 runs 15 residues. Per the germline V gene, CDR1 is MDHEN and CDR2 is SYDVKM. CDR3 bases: TGTGCCAGCAGTGAGCTAGCGCCCGTCAAAAACATTCAGTACTTC. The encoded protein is CASSELAPVKNIQYF.

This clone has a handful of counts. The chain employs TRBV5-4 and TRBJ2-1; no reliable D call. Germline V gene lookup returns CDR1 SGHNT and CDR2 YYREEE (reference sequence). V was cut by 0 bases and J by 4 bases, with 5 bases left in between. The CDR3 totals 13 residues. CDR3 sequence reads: CASSLDRYNEQFF. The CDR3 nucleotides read TGTGCCAGCAGCTTGGACAGATACAATGAGCAGTTCTTC. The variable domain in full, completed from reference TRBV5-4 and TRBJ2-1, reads ETGVTQSPTHLIKTRGQQVTLRCSSQSGHNTVSWYQQALGQGPQFIFQYYREEENGRGNFPPRFSGLQFPNYSSELNVNALELDDSALYLCASSLDRYNEQFFGPGTRLTVL.

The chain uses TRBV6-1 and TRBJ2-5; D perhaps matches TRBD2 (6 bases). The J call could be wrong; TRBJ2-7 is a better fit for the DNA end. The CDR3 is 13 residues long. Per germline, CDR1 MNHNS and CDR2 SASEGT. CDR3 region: CASSEWEVHEQYF. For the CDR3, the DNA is TGTGCCAGCAGTGAATGGGAGGTCCACGAGCAGTACTTC.

The DNA for the CDR3 is TGTGCCTGGAGGAGGATAGGGGGGGACTATGGCTACACCTTC. This gives the protein CAWRRIGGDYGYTF. This rearrangement joins TRBV30 to TRBJ1-2; tentative D call: TRBD1 (6 bases). The CDR3 totals 14 residues. Per the germline V gene, CDR1 is GTSNPN and CDR2 is SVGIG (reference sequence). The V end lost 3 bases, the J end lost 3 bases, and 14 bases lay between the germline ends.

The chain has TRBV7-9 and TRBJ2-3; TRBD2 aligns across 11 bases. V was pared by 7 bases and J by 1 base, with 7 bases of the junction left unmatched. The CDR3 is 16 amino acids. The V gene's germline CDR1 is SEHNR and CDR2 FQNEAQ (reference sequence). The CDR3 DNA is TGTGCCAGCACCACCGGGACTAGCGGACGCACAGATACGCAGTATTTT. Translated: CASTTGTSGRTDTQYF.

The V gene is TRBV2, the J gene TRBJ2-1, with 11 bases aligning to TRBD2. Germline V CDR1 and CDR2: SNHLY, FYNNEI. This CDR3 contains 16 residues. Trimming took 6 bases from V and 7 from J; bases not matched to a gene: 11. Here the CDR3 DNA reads TGTGCCAGCAGAGCTCCACTAGCGGGAGTATCAAATGAGCAGTTCTTC. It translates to CASRAPLAGVSNEQFF.

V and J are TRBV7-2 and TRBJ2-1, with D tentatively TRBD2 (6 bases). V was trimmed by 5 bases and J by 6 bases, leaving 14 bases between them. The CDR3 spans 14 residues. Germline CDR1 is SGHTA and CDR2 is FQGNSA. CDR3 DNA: TGTGCCAGCAGCCCAGCGGGTATGGGCAATGAGCAGTTCTTC. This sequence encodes CASSPAGMGNEQFF.

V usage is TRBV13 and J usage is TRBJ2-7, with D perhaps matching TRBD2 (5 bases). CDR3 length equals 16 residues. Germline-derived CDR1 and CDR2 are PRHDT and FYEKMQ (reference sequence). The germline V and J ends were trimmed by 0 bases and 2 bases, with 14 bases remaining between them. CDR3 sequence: CASSLGLGEMTYEQYF. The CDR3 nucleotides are TGTGCCAGCAGCTTAGGCCTCGGGGAAATGACCTACGAGCAGTACTTC.

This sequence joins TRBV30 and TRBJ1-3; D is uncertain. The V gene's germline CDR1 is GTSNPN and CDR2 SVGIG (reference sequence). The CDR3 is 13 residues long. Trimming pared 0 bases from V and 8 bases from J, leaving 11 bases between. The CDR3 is CAWSVQLRDTIYF. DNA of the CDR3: TGTGCCTGGAGTGTACAACTGCGCGACACCATATATTTT.